Listed below are T cell receptor beta chains from one sample, sequenced in a study of response to subunit inactivated influenza vaccine. In TCRdb, the RT-PCR reads were re-called with MiXCR into one record per CDR3 protein. The table includes around 790,000 distinct CDR3 sequences, roughly 20% detected once. The specimen comprised PBMCs from blood, sampled 5 days after vaccination. The receptor set was obtained from a man in his fifties or sixties who received an inactivated influenza vaccine. The CDR3 runs from the conserved cysteine through the conserved F or W.

v_gene: TRBV10-3
j_gene: TRBJ2-7
CDR3aa: CAISDIGQGLYEQYF

v_gene: TRBV5-1
j_gene: TRBJ2-5
CDR3aa: CASSVGRLETQYF

v_gene: TRBV7-2
j_gene: TRBJ1-6
CDR3aa: CASSRPPGSYNSPLHF

v_gene: TRBV7-9
j_gene: TRBJ2-5
CDR3aa: CASSFGEAGKETQYF

v_gene: TRBV12-3/TRBV12-4
j_gene: TRBJ2-7
CDR3aa: CASSLGDRGTEQYF

v_gene: TRBV29-1
j_gene: TRBJ2-7
CDR3aa: CSVGKGFSYEQYF

v_gene: TRBV28
j_gene: TRBJ2-7
CDR3aa: CASRSLFYEQYF

v_gene: TRBV7-2
j_gene: TRBJ2-1
CDR3aa: CASSLVAGGSYNEQFF

v_gene: TRBV25-1
j_gene: TRBJ1-1
CDR3aa: CASSETVMNTEAFF

v_gene: TRBV29-1
j_gene: TRBJ1-1
CDR3aa: CSVARVGQGTTEAFF

v_gene: TRBV29-1
j_gene: TRBJ2-1
CDR3aa: CSVRPRLAGGYLVDNEQFF

v_gene: TRBV24-1
j_gene: TRBJ2-2
CDR3aa: CATSDSPSGVRELFF

v_gene: TRBV5-6
j_gene: TRBJ2-1
CDR3aa: CASSLFRSYNEQFF

v_gene: TRBV28
j_gene: TRBJ2-4
CDR3aa: CASRAGPKNIQYF

v_gene: TRBV27
j_gene: TRBJ2-1
CDR3aa: CASSGGRGGSYNEQFF

v_gene: TRBV20-1
j_gene: TRBJ2-7
CDR3aa: CSARGWGLLEQYF

v_gene: TRBV5-1
j_gene: TRBJ2-3
CDR3aa: CASSYTGPTDTQYF

v_gene: TRBV12-3/TRBV12-4
j_gene: TRBJ2-7
CDR3aa: CASSSARTGEQYF

v_gene: TRBV27
j_gene: TRBJ2-7
CDR3aa: CASSLSGTSGRADEQYF

v_gene: TRBV27
j_gene: TRBJ2-2
CDR3aa: CASSLRWNTGELFF

v_gene: TRBV11-2
j_gene: TRBJ2-5
CDR3aa: CASSYNWAGETQYF

v_gene: TRBV16
j_gene: TRBJ1-5
CDR3aa: CASSQFQGGQPQHF

v_gene: TRBV5-1
j_gene: TRBJ1-2
CDR3aa: CASRDGAGYTF

v_gene: TRBV5-6
j_gene: TRBJ1-2
CDR3aa: CASSLGQAVGRGYTF

v_gene: TRBV10-3
j_gene: TRBJ1-2
CDR3aa: CAISDAAGGYGYTF